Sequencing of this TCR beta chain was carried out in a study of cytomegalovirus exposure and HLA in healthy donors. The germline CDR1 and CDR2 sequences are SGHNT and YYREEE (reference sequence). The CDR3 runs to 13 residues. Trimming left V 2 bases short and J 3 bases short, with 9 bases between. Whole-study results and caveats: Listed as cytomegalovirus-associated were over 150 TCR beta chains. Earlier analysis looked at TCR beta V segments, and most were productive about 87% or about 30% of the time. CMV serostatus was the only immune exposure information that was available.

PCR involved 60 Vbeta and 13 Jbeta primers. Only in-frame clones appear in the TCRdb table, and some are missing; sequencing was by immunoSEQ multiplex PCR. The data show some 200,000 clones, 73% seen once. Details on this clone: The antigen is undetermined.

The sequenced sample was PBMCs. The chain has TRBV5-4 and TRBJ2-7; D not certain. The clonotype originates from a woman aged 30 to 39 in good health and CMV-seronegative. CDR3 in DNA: TGTGCCAGCAGCTTTGGCGGTAACTACGAGCAGTACTTC. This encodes CASSFGGNYEQYF. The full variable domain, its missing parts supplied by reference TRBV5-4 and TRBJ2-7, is ETGVTQSPTHLIKTRGQQVTLRCSSQSGHNTVSWYQQALGQGPQFIFQYYREEENGRGNFPPRFSGLQFPNYSSELNVNALELDDSALYLCASSFGGNYEQYFGPGTRLTVT.